Each of the 21 T cell receptor beta chains below was sequenced from the same sample in a study of blood T cell repertoires in COVID-19. The protocol was immunoSEQ multiplex PCR, while the TCRdb copy is restricted to in-frame clones and leaves out a portion. The sample shows 160,000 or so clones, 65% to 85% of them seen only once. Source material: peripheral blood. These receptors were obtained from a woman over 75 with acute or convalescent COVID-19.

V usage is TRBV30 and J usage is TRBJ2-5, with D tentatively TRBD2 (5 bases). The germline CDR1 and CDR2 sequences are GTSNPN and SVGIG (reference sequence). V was shortened by 1 base and J by 2 bases, with 11 bases between the two germline ends. CDR3 length equals 14 residues. CDR3 sequence: CAWSGVRGQETQYF. CDR3 nucleotide sequence: TGTGCCTGGAGTGGGGTACGGGGACAAGAGACCCAGTACTTC.

The gene calls are TRBV7-8 and TRBJ2-5; D gene uncertain. The V gene lost 6 bases and the J gene lost 5 bases, with 13 bases spanning the gap. Germline V gene lookup returns CDR1 SGHVS and CDR2 FQNEAQ. This CDR3 is 13 amino acids long. In nucleotides, the CDR3 is TGTGCCAGCAGATCCTGGATGAGGGAGACCCAGTACTTC. This gives the protein CASRSWMRETQYF.

CDR3: CASSFGTSGGYEQYF. DNA for the CDR3: TGTGCCAGCAGCTTTGGGACTAGCGGAGGTTACGAGCAGTACTTC. This chain connects TRBV9 to TRBJ2-7; 11 bases align to TRBD2. The CDR3 totals 15 residues. From germline, CDR1 is SGDLS and CDR2 YYNGEE. V lost 4 bases and J lost 4; bases outside the gene matches: 7.

V is TRBV3-1 (or the pseudogene TRBV3-2) and J is TRBJ2-7; D possibly corresponds to TRBD2 (5 bases). Germline CDR1 is LGHDT and CDR2 is YNNKEL (reference sequence). The length of the CDR3 is 16 residues. V was pared by 4 bases and J by 0 bases, with 16 bases between. Here the CDR3 reads CASSRAFGSASYEQYF. DNA for the CDR3: TGTGCCAGCAGCCGGGCTTTTGGTAGCGCCTCCTACGAGCAGTACTTC.

The chain employs TRBV28 and TRBJ2-7; maybe TRBD2 (5 bases). This CDR3 is 16 amino acids long. V was trimmed by 5 bases and J by 3 bases, leaving 20 bases between them. In germline, CDR1 is MDHEN, CDR2 SYDVKM. The CDR3 protein is CASSTPTGGGLYEQYF. CDR3 sequence (DNA): TGTGCCAGCAGTACCCCCACCGGAGGAGGCCTCTACGAGCAGTACTTC. Full variable domain (rest looked up from reference TRBV28 and TRBJ2-7): DVKVTQSSRYLVKRTGEKVFLECVQDMDHENMFWYRQDPGLGLRLIYFSYDVKMKEKGDIPEGYSVSREKKERFSLILESASTNQTSMYLCASSTPTGGGLYEQYFGPGTRLTVT.

J is TRBJ1-2 and V is TRBV21-1; the DNA was not used to check the table's D call, TRBD1. TRBV21-1 is classified as a pseudogene. The CDR3 is 16 amino acids. The CDR3 sequence: CASSKEGGTGDYGYTF. The CDR3 DNA reads as TGTGCCAGCAGCAAAGAGGGGGGGACAGGGGACTATGGCTACACCTTC.

This rearrangement joins TRBV5-1 to TRBJ2-7, with a weak D call TRBD2 (5 bases). In germline, CDR1 is SGHRS, CDR2 YFSETQ. V was shortened by 7 bases and J by 2 bases, with 16 bases between the two germline ends. CDR3 size: 14 residues. The CDR3 nucleotides are TGCGCCAGCGGCCTTTCAGCGGCCACCTACGAGCAGTACTTC. Its protein product is CASGLSAATYEQYF.

The chain couples TRBV6-1 to TRBJ1-1; D call uncertain. There are 15 residues in the CDR3. Trimming stripped 1 base from V and 0 bases from J, with 9 bases between. Germline values: CDR1 MNHNS, CDR2 SASEGT. For the CDR3, the DNA is TGTGCCAGCAGTGAAGGGGCAGGCATGAACACTGAAGCTTTCTTT. It specifies CASSEGAGMNTEAFF.

Comments on this clone: This sample includes further DNA sequences coding for the same CDR3. This chain links TRBV5-1 with TRBJ2-3, with D tentatively TRBD1 (6 bases). V was shortened by 4 bases and J by 0 bases, with 9 bases between the two germline ends. Germline V gene data show CDR1 as SGHRS and CDR2 as YFSETQ. The CDR3 runs to 14 residues. The CDR3 loop reads CASSGGQSTDTQYF. The DNA of the CDR3 is TGCGCCAGCAGCGGGGGACAAAGCACAGATACGCAGTATTTT.

This chain uses TRBV12-3 or TRBV12-4 with TRBJ1-1; maybe TRBD1 (6 bases). The CDR3 length is 13 residues. Trimming left V 6 bases short and J 7 bases short, with 15 bases between. The CDR3 protein is CASREVTGSEAFF. The CDR3 bases are TGTGCCAGCAGGGAGGTTACAGGGAGTGAAGCTTTCTTT.

This clone appeared a single time. This rearrangement joins TRBV6-5 to TRBJ2-2; the D is unclear. Trimming shortened V by 6 bases and J by 1 base, and 12 bases separated the two germline ends. The CDR3 totals 15 residues. CDR1 and CDR2 from the germline V gene are MNHEY and SVGAGI. The CDR3: CASRAEPLNTGELFF. For the CDR3, the DNA is TGTGCCAGCAGGGCAGAACCATTGAACACCGGGGAGCTGTTTTTT.

The V and J genes are TRBV7-9 and TRBJ1-2; D ambiguous. Per germline, CDR1 SEHNR and CDR2 FQNEAQ (reference sequence). The CDR3 contains 11 residues. V lost 3 bases and J 8 bases, leaving 7 bases between the germline ends. The CDR3 DNA reads TGTGCCAGCAGCTTGGGCAGGGGCTACACCTTC. As protein: CASSLGRGYTF.

This clone was counted between two and nine times. This sequence joins TRBV6-5 and TRBJ2-5; D is possibly TRBD2 (5 bases). With 11 bases removed from V and 5 bases from J, the gap between germline ends came to 18 bases. The CDR3 runs 13 residues. Germline CDR1 and CDR2: MNHEY and SVGAGI. CDR3 coding DNA: TGTGCCTGCATGGACCCCGGCGGGGAGACCCAGTACTTC. Amino acid sequence: CACMDPGGETQYF.

This chain joins TRBV30 and TRBJ2-7; possible D gene TRBD1, 6 bases. The CDR3 totals 14 residues. The germline V gene has CDR1 GTSNPN and CDR2 SVGIG (reference sequence). V was pared by 5 bases and J by 3 bases, with 17 bases between. Here the CDR3 DNA reads TGTGCCTGGGTAAGACAGGTAGGGAGCTACGAGCAGTACTTC. This translates into CAWVRQVGSYEQYF. Full variable domain (outside the CDR3, taken from reference TRBV30 and TRBJ2-7): SQTIHQWPATLVQPVGSPLSLECTVEGTSNPNLYWYRQAAGRGLQLLFYSVGIGQISSEVPQNLSASRPQDRQFILSSKKLLLSDSGFYLCAWVRQVGSYEQYFGPGTRLTVT.

This chain joins TRBV6-1 and TRBJ2-1; D might be TRBD2 (6 bases). The CDR3 extends over 16 amino acids. The germline V gene has CDR1 MNHNS and CDR2 SASEGT. V lost 3 bases and J lost 0, with 12 bases in between. The CDR3, as DNA: TGTGCCAGCAGTGATCCTAGCGCTAACTCCTACAATGAGCAGTTCTTC. It codes for CASSDPSANSYNEQFF.

The chain carries TRBV29-1 and TRBJ2-2; tentatively, D is TRBD1 (6 bases). CDR1 is SQVTM, CDR2 ANQGSEA, per germline. CDR3 size: 14 residues. The V end lost 4 bases, the J end lost 4 bases, and 13 bases lay between the germline ends. CDR3 sequence: CSVVDRGVTGELFF. The CDR3 region has the DNA TGCAGCGTTGTGGACAGAGGGGTCACCGGGGAGCTGTTTTTT.

This sequence joins TRBV6-5 and TRBJ2-2; D may be TRBD1 (6 bases). This CDR3 has 14 amino acids. CDR1 and CDR2 (germline): MNHEY, SVGAGI. The V gene lost 6 bases and the J gene lost 1 base, with 9 bases spanning the gap. CDR3 coding DNA: TGTGCCAGCAGAACGGACAGGAACACCGGGGAGCTGTTTTTT. Amino acids: CASRTDRNTGELFF.

The V and J genes are TRBV19 and TRBJ1-2; possible D gene TRBD1, 5 bases. The CDR3 is 13 amino acids. The V gene lost 7 bases and the J gene lost 7 bases, with 16 bases spanning the gap. The germline CDR1 and CDR2 sequences are LNHDA and SQIVND (reference sequence). CDR3 DNA: TGTGCCAGTAATAGCCAGGGTAGGTCTGGCTACACCTTC. This translates into CASNSQGRSGYTF.

This clone has only a few counts. For the CDR3, the DNA is TGTGCCTGGAGTGTACTATTTAACTATGGCTACACCTTC. Translating gives CAWSVLFNYGYTF. The V gene is TRBV30, the J gene TRBJ1-2, with D uncertain. The CDR3 has 13 amino acids. Trimming cost V 0 bases and J 1 base, with 6 bases left between them. CDR1 is GTSNPN and CDR2 is SVGIG in the germline V gene (reference sequence).

The rearrangement uses TRBV28 and TRBJ2-1; TRBD1 matches 9 bases. The CDR3 totals 16 residues. Trimming removed 1 base from V and 3 bases from J; junction bases left unmatched: 4. The germline V gene encodes CDR1 MDHEN and CDR2 SYDVKM. The CDR3 protein is CASSLYGTGYYNEQFF. The CDR3 nucleotides read TGTGCCAGCAGTTTATATGGGACAGGGTACTACAATGAGCAGTTCTTC.

This clone occurred once. This same CDR3 is encoded by further DNA sequences in the sample. The chain employs TRBV30 and TRBJ2-7; TRBD1 is a possible D gene (5 bases). The CDR3 contains 11 residues. Trimming cost V 3 bases and J 6 bases, with 9 bases left between them. Germline V CDR1 and CDR2: GTSNPN, SVGIG (reference sequence). CDR3 sequence: CAWSVTGEQYF. CDR3 coding DNA: TGTGCCTGGAGCGTAACAGGCGAGCAGTACTTC.